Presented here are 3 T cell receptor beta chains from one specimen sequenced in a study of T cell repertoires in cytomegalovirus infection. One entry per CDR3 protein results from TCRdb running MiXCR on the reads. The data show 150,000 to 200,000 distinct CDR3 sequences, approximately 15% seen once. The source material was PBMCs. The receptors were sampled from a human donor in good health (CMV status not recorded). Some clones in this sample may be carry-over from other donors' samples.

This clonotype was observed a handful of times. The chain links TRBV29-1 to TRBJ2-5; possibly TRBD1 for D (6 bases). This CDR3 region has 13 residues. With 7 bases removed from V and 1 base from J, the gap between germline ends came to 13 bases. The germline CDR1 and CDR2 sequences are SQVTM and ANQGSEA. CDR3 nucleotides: TGCAGCGCTCTCGGGACAACCCAAGAGACCCAGTACTTC. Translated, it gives CSALGTTQETQYF.

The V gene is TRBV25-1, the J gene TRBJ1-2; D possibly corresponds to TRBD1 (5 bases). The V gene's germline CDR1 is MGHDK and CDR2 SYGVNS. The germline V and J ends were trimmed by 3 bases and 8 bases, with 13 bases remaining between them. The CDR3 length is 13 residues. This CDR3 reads CASSDLGRGGYTF. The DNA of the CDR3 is TGTGCCAGCAGTGACCTTGGGAGGGGAGGCTACACCTTC.

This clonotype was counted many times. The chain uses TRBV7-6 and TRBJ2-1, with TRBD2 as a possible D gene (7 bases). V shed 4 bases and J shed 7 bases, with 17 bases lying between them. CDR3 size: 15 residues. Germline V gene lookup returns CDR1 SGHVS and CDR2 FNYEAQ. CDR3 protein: CASSYESGGANEQFF. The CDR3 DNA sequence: TGTGCCAGCAGCTATGAATCTGGGGGGGCGAATGAGCAGTTCTTC.